A selection of T cell receptor beta chains follows, all from one sample in a study of type 1 regulatory T cells. TCRdb recomputed calls from the reads with MiXCR, one row per CDR3 protein. The sample comprises tens of thousands of distinct CDR3 sequences, roughly 60% of which are singletons, and about 2% rests with the top ten. The antigens for these receptors are not known. Sample: cultured non-Tr1 T cells, either the whole culture or a sorted T cell fraction (not recorded which). The receptors here all came from a human donor in good health. Each CDR3 is given with its conserved first and last residue. Each record gives: CDR3 DNA, CDR3 protein, J gene, V gene, clone size, D gene. A D gene is named only where the DNA matches it firmly. Size is omitted from some rows. Given values are once, few, many or a class for expanded clones.

DNA: TGTGCCAGCAGCGCGTCCGGGACTAGGGCTTACAATGAGCAGTTCTTC; CDR3: CASSASGTRAYNEQFF; J: TRBJ2-1; V: TRBV5-4; size: -; D: TRBD2
DNA: TGCGCCAGCAGCTTGGGTCTGCGGGAGGAGCGAAGAGAGACCCAGTACTTC; CDR3: CASSLGLREERRETQYF; J: TRBJ2-5; V: TRBV5-1; size: few; D: TRBD2
DNA: TGCGCCAGCAGCCAGGCCTACACAGATACGCAGTATTTT; CDR3: CASSQAYTDTQYF; J: TRBJ2-3; V: TRBV4-1; size: few; D: -
DNA: TGTGCCAGCTCACCAAACCACCCTTTGAGCACCGGGGAGCTGTTTTTT; CDR3: CASSPNHPLSTGELFF; J: TRBJ2-2; V: TRBV18; size: -; D: -
DNA: TGTGCCAACAGCCGACTAGCGACTAGCACAGATACGCAGTATTTT; CDR3: CANSRLATSTDTQYF; J: TRBJ2-3; V: TRBV6-2/TRBV6-3; size: -; D: TRBD2
DNA: TGTGCCACCAGACAGGGTGATGATGGCTACACCTTC; CDR3: CATRQGDDGYTF; J: TRBJ1-2; V: TRBV10-3; size: -; D: TRBD1
DNA: TGCAGTGCTAGTGAACGGACTCTGGGTAATGAGCAGTTCTTC; CDR3: CSASERTLGNEQFF; J: TRBJ2-1; V: TRBV20-1; size: -; D: -
DNA: TGTGCCAGTAACCAAATGGGGGAGCTGTTTTTT; CDR3: CASNQMGELFF; J: TRBJ2-2; V: TRBV19; size: -; D: -
DNA: TGCAGTGCTAGCGGGGGGACAGAGACCCAGTACTTC; CDR3: CSASGGTETQYF; J: TRBJ2-5; V: TRBV20-1; size: -; D: TRBD2
DNA: TGCGCCAGCAGCGAGACCCGTAGGGAGACCCAGTACTTC; CDR3: CASSETRRETQYF; J: TRBJ2-5; V: TRBV4-1; size: once; D: -
DNA: TGCAGTGCTATCGGGAGGACCTTTTGGACAGATACGCAGTATTTT; CDR3: CSAIGRTFWTDTQYF; J: TRBJ2-3; V: TRBV20-1; size: -; D: TRBD2
DNA: TGTGCCAGCAGCTTAGAGACAGGGGGCCTTGAGCAGTTCTTC; CDR3: CASSLETGGLEQFF; J: TRBJ2-1; V: TRBV7-2; size: -; D: TRBD1
DNA: TGTGCCAGCAGTTTGTCGGGAAGTAGCACCAAAAACATTCAGTACTTC; CDR3: CASSLSGSSTKNIQYF; J: TRBJ2-4; V: TRBV12-3/TRBV12-4; size: -; D: -
DNA: TGTGCCATCACTGTCTCCGGGGGGAACACTGAAGCTTTCTTT; CDR3: CAITVSGGNTEAFF; J: TRBJ1-1; V: TRBV10-3; size: -; D: -
DNA: TGCAGTGCTACCCAGAGGACAGGGGCTTCCTACGAGCAGTACTTC; CDR3: CSATQRTGASYEQYF; J: TRBJ2-7; V: TRBV20-1; size: -; D: TRBD1
DNA: TGTGCCAGCAGCGAATCCCTCGGCGGCCCAACTAATGAAAAACTGTTTTTT; CDR3: CASSESLGGPTNEKLFF; J: TRBJ1-4; V: TRBV11-2; size: -; D: -
DNA: TGCAGTGCTAGTGACGGAGCGGGAGGGTCAGATACGCAGTATTTT; CDR3: CSASDGAGGSDTQYF; J: TRBJ2-3; V: TRBV20-1; size: once; D: TRBD2
DNA: TGCAGTGCTAGACCTACTTCTTTGCCTGAAGCTTTCTTT; CDR3: CSARPTSLPEAFF; J: TRBJ1-1; V: TRBV20-1; size: -; D: -
DNA: TGTGCCAGCAGCTTACAGGCGGGTGGGCGATACGAGCAGTACTTC; CDR3: CASSLQAGGRYEQYF; J: TRBJ2-7; V: TRBV7-3; size: -; D: -
DNA: TGTGCCAGCAGCTTGGAAGCGGGAGGTCGGGAGACCCAGTACTTC; CDR3: CASSLEAGGRETQYF; J: TRBJ2-5; V: TRBV5-4; size: -; D: TRBD2
DNA: TGCAGTGGGGTTCCCACCGGGACAGGGGCCGCTTTACGCTACACCTTC; CDR3: CSGVPTGTGAALRYTF; J: TRBJ1-2; V: TRBV20-1; size: -; D: TRBD1
DNA: TGTGCCAGCAGTTACCCTACTACAGGGGCGGGCACTGAAGCTTTCTTT; CDR3: CASSYPTTGAGTEAFF; J: TRBJ1-1; V: TRBV6-6; size: once; D: TRBD1
DNA: TGTGCCAGCAGTTACCCGAAATTGGCTCAGCCCCAGCATTTT; CDR3: CASSYPKLAQPQHF; J: TRBJ1-5; V: TRBV6-2/TRBV6-3; size: -; D: -
DNA: TGTGCCAGCAGTTTAGCTGGGGCCTCGCTAAGCAATCAGCCCCAGCATTTT; CDR3: CASSLAGASLSNQPQHF; J: TRBJ1-5; V: TRBV12-3/TRBV12-4; size: once; D: -
DNA: TGTGCCAGCAGTCGACAGGGGGATCAGCCCCAGCATTTT; CDR3: CASSRQGDQPQHF; J: TRBJ1-5; V: TRBV6-5; size: few; D: TRBD1
DNA: TGTGCCAGCAGTTATTATGAGCAGTTCTTC; CDR3: CASSYYEQFF; J: TRBJ2-1; V: TRBV6-6; size: -; D: -
DNA: TGTGCCAGCAGTCCTACTAGTAGGAGCACAGATACGCAGTATTTT; CDR3: CASSPTSRSTDTQYF; J: TRBJ2-3; V: TRBV7-9; size: -; D: -
DNA: TGTGCCTGGAGTCCTAAATATACAGGGGGCGGTATGAACACTGAAGCTTTCTTT; CDR3: CAWSPKYTGGGMNTEAFF; J: TRBJ1-1; V: TRBV30; size: -; D: TRBD1
DNA: TGTGCCAGCAGTTCGGGGACAGGAGCCTACAATGAGCAGTTCTTC; CDR3: CASSSGTGAYNEQFF; J: TRBJ2-1; V: TRBV27; size: medium-sized; D: TRBD1
DNA: TGTGCCAGCAGGGGCGAGGGAAACTACGAGCAGTACTTC; CDR3: CASRGEGNYEQYF; J: TRBJ2-7; V: TRBV7-3; size: -; D: -
DNA: TGTGCCAGCAGTCCAAGCGGGGACTCCTACGAGCAGTACTTC; CDR3: CASSPSGDSYEQYF; J: TRBJ2-7; V: TRBV27; size: -; D: TRBD2
DNA: TGCAGCGCATCCCGGGACAGGGGCACAGATACGCAGTATTTT; CDR3: CSASRDRGTDTQYF; J: TRBJ2-3; V: TRBV29-1; size: -; D: TRBD1
DNA: TGTGCCAGCAGCACCGAAGCGGGAGGGCACACCGGGGAGCTGTTTTTT; CDR3: CASSTEAGGHTGELFF; J: TRBJ2-2; V: TRBV13; size: -; D: TRBD2
DNA: TGTGCCACCCTGAACACTGAAGCTTTCTTT; CDR3: CATLNTEAFF; J: TRBJ1-1; V: TRBV24-1; size: -; D: -
DNA: TGCAGTGCTGAACCCGGGACTAGCGGATACAATGAGCAGTTCTTC; CDR3: CSAEPGTSGYNEQFF; J: TRBJ2-1; V: TRBV20-1; size: once; D: TRBD2
DNA: TGTGCCACTGCTGCACCCGGGTCCAAAGATACGCAGTATTTT; CDR3: CATAAPGSKDTQYF; J: TRBJ2-3; V: TRBV24-1; size: -; D: -
DNA: TGTGCCAGCAGCTTATGGAGCTCCTACGAGCAGTACTTC; CDR3: CASSLWSSYEQYF; J: TRBJ2-7; V: TRBV7-2; size: once; D: -
DNA: TGCGCCAGCAGCCACCCCAACGGGTGGGAGACCCAATACTTC; CDR3: CASSHPNGWETQYF; J: TRBJ2-5; V: TRBV4-1; size: -; D: -
DNA: TGCAGCGTCGCTACCGCCGGGGAAGCTTTCTTT; CDR3: CSVATAGEAFF; J: TRBJ1-1; V: TRBV29-1; size: -; D: -
DNA: TGTGCCAGCAGTTTCCAGGGGGGCTACGAGCAGTACTTC; CDR3: CASSFQGGYEQYF; J: TRBJ2-7; V: TRBV12-3/TRBV12-4; size: -; D: -